These 24 T cell receptor beta chains share one sample of origin, sequenced in a study of PD-L1 blockade in urothelial cancer. The table came from immunoSEQ multiplex PCR; TCRdb's copy has only in-frame clones and leaves some out. Of roughly 120,000 clones in the sample, approximately 84% were seen once. Documented time point: pretreatment peripheral blood. Specimen: PBMCs, collected around atezolizumab (anti-PD-L1) treatment. These receptor sequences come from a man aged 50-60 years with urothelial cancer.

This clone was seen only a few times. The gene calls are TRBV27 and TRBJ1-6; the D is unclear. The length of the CDR3 is 15 residues. The germline V gene has CDR1 MNHEY and CDR2 SMNVEV (reference sequence). Trimming left V 5 bases short and J 7 bases short, with 15 bases between. CDR3 in amino acids: CASSTLAGQNSPLHF. The DNA for the CDR3 is TGTGCCAGCAGTACCTTGGCGGGCCAAAATTCACCCCTCCACTTT.

The chain carries TRBV15 and TRBJ2-6, with TRBD1 matching 9 bases. The CDR3 totals 19 residues. Trimming cost V 5 bases and J 0 bases; bases outside gene matches: 11. Germline V CDR1 and CDR2: LNHNV, YYDKDF (reference sequence). The DNA for the CDR3 is TGTGCCACCAGCGGGGACAGGGAGGGACCCCGCTCTGGGGCCAACGTCCTGACTTTC. As protein: CATSGDREGPRSGANVLTF.

Details on this clone: The junction differs from germline at one of its ends, possibly a read error. The rearrangement links TRBV7-7 to TRBJ2-7; D not certain. Germline V lookup: CDR1 SSHAT, CDR2 FNYEAQ (reference sequence). The CDR3 runs to 15 residues. CDR3 region: CASSLACQYAYEQYF. The CDR3 coding sequence is TGTGCTAGCAGCTTAGCCTGTCAGTACGCCTACGAGCAGTACTTC.

This chain connects TRBV6-1 to TRBJ2-7; 9 bases line up with TRBD1. The CDR3 runs 16 residues. Germline-derived CDR1 and CDR2 are MNHNS and SASEGT. J gave up 1 base and V 5 bases, and 9 bases lay outside the gene matches. CDR3 in amino acids: CASSQDRDRVSYEQYF. The CDR3 DNA reads TGTGCCAGCAGTCAAGACCGGGACAGGGTTTCCTACGAGCAGTACTTC.

The chain couples TRBV9 to TRBJ2-3, with 14 bases lining up with TRBD2. V was pared by 3 bases and J by 0 bases, with 6 bases of the junction left unmatched. CDR1 and CDR2 (germline): SGDLS, YYNGEE. The CDR3 consists of 18 residues. CDR3 in amino acids: CASSASTSGRASTDTQYF. DNA of the CDR3: TGTGCCAGCAGCGCCTCGACTAGCGGGAGGGCAAGCACAGATACGCAGTATTTT.

CDR3 amino acids: CASSRTGDAETQYF. The CDR3 region has the DNA TGTGCCAGCAGCCGTACGGGGGACGCAGAGACCCAGTACTTC. The chain combines TRBV7-3 with TRBJ2-5, with D possibly being TRBD2 (6 bases). Germline V lookup: CDR1 SGHTA, CDR2 FQGTGA. The CDR3 extends over 14 amino acids. The ends were cut back, 5 bases at V and 4 bases at J, with 14 bases in the middle.

The rearrangement joins TRBV6-6 to TRBJ2-7; the D gene is possibly TRBD1 (5 bases). V was clipped by 6 bases and J by 5 bases, with 14 bases between them. Germline V gene data show CDR1 as MNHNY and CDR2 as SVGAGI (reference sequence). This CDR3 contains 13 residues. The CDR3 spells CASSQGSANEQYF. The CDR3 DNA reads TGTGCCAGCAGCCAGGGTTCCGCAAACGAGCAGTACTTC.

The rearrangement joins TRBV19 to TRBJ1-1; D is undetermined. The CDR3 sequence is 14 residues long. Germline CDR1 is LNHDA and CDR2 is SQIVND (reference sequence). V was cut by 6 bases and J by 0 bases, with 11 bases left in between. The CDR3 here is CASRSRRVNTEAFF. The CDR3 DNA reads as TGTGCCAGTAGAAGCAGGAGGGTGAACACTGAAGCTTTCTTT.

The rearrangement links TRBV7-2 to TRBJ2-3; D not certain. The CDR3 length is 15 residues. V was shortened by 5 bases and J by 0 bases, with 12 bases between the two germline ends. CDR1 and CDR2 from the germline V gene are SGHTA and FQGNSA. The DNA for the CDR3 is TGTGCCAGCAGCCAAGTGGCCCCTAGCACAGATACGCAGTATTTT. Translating gives CASSQVAPSTDTQYF.

The sample holds one count of this clone. The chain combines TRBV11-2 with TRBJ1-6; TRBD1 might be the D (6 bases). CDR3 size: 13 residues. V lost 6 bases to trimming and J lost 9 bases, with 12 bases between them. The germline CDR1 and CDR2 sequences are SGHAT and FQNNGV. CDR3 bases: TGTGCCAGCAGGGGACAAGCCCGTTCACCCCTCCACTTT. The encoded protein is CASRGQARSPLHF.

The rearrangement joins TRBV7-2 to TRBJ2-3; TRBD2 might be the D (6 bases). Trimming cost V 3 bases and J 0 bases, with 10 bases left between them. The CDR3 loop spans 15 amino acids. The germline CDR1 and CDR2 sequences are SGHTA and FQGNSA. The DNA for the CDR3 is TGTGCCAGCAGCTTGGGGGGACGGAGCACAGATACGCAGTATTTT. The encoded protein is CASSLGGRSTDTQYF.

The chain joins TRBV9 to TRBJ2-5, with a possible D match to TRBD2 (6 bases). CDR1 and CDR2 (germline): SGDLS, YYNGEE. V lost 2 bases and J lost 1, with 12 bases in between. The length of the CDR3 is 15 residues. The CDR3 DNA reads TGTGCCAGCAGCGTGGAGGGTGGCGGCCAAGAGACCCAGTACTTC. Translation: CASSVEGGGQETQYF.

This sequence joins TRBV10-1 and TRBJ2-5; TRBD2 matches 13 bases. CDR3 size: 19 residues. Germline CDR1 reads WNHNN; CDR2 reads SYGVQD (reference sequence). V lost 4 bases and J lost 5; bases outside the gene matches: 16. The DNA for the CDR3 is TGCGCCAGCAGTGGACTAGCGGGAGGCTCCCTCCTCGGGTGGGAGACCCAGTACTTC. This sequence encodes CASSGLAGGSLLGWETQYF.

In DNA, the CDR3 is TGCGCCAGCAGCTTGGTGCCTAGCGGAAACCAAGAGACCCAGTACTTC. It translates to CASSLVPSGNQETQYF. The chain uses TRBV5-1 and TRBJ2-5, with 7 bases aligning to TRBD2. Germline assignment: CDR1 SGHRS and CDR2 YFSETQ. J was trimmed by 0 bases and V by 0 bases; bases with no gene match: 5. The CDR3 covers 16 residues.

This clone came up a few times. The chain carries TRBV19 and TRBJ1-3, with D possibly being TRBD1 (6 bases). The CDR3 loop spans 16 amino acids. Trimming took off 5 bases at V and 0 bases at J, with 14 bases between the two ends. CDR1 is LNHDA and CDR2 is SQIVND in the germline V gene (reference sequence). CDR3 in amino acids: CASSPGQFPSGNTIYF. For the CDR3, the DNA is TGTGCCAGTAGTCCAGGACAGTTTCCCTCTGGAAACACCATATATTTT.

This rearrangement joins TRBV30 to TRBJ2-5; 7 bases fit TRBD1. Germline values: CDR1 GTSNPN, CDR2 SVGIG (reference sequence). The CDR3 consists of 12 residues. The V segment lost 5 bases and the J segment 5 bases; nucleotides outside the gene matches: 5. CDR3 sequence (DNA): TGTGCCTGGCGACAGGGAAAGGAGACCCAGTACTTC. Amino acids: CAWRQGKETQYF.

This clone was observed a single time. The chain combines TRBV18 with TRBJ2-5; TRBD2 agrees at 8 bases. Germline assignment: CDR1 KGHSH and CDR2 LQKENI. Trimming removed 5 bases from V and 5 bases from J; junction bases left unmatched: 7. This CDR3 region has 14 residues. The CDR3 DNA follows: TGTGCCAGCTCAACGAACGGGGGGGACGAGACCCAGTACTTC. Translation: CASSTNGGDETQYF.

V is TRBV6-5 and J is TRBJ2-7; the D gene is possibly TRBD1 (6 bases). Trimming left V 5 bases short and J 5 bases short, with 19 bases between. CDR1 is MNHEY and CDR2 is SVGAGI in the germline V gene. This CDR3 has 15 amino acids. CDR3 coding DNA: TGTGCCAGCAGTAATGTACAGGGAGTCGCCAACGAGCAGTACTTC. Its protein is CASSNVQGVANEQYF.

Within the sample, this clone is medium-sized (0.01 to 0.1%). The chain joins TRBV11-3 to TRBJ1-1; no firm D call. The V gene's germline CDR1 is SGHNT and CDR2 YENEEA. V was clipped by 1 base and J by 1 base, with 16 bases between them. This CDR3 has 17 amino acids. CDR3 protein: CASSLAPPDKENTEAFF. The CDR3 DNA is TGTGCCAGCAGCTTAGCCCCTCCTGACAAGGAGAACACTGAAGCTTTCTTT.

This sequence joins TRBV27 and TRBJ2-1, with TRBD2 identical over 9 bases. V shed 2 bases and J 2 bases; nucleotides not matched to a gene: 1. Germline CDR1 is MNHEY and CDR2 is SMNVEV (reference sequence). The CDR3 consists of 15 residues. CDR3 residues: CASSLRLAAYNEQFF. DNA of the CDR3: TGTGCCAGCAGTTTACGACTAGCGGCCTACAATGAGCAGTTCTTC.

This sequence joins TRBV30 and TRBJ1-6; 9 nucleotides match TRBD1. The CDR3 is 14 amino acids. The V and J ends lost 3 bases and 7 bases, in that order; junction bases with no gene match: 4. Germline V gene lookup returns CDR1 GTSNPN and CDR2 SVGIG (reference sequence). The chain's CDR3 is CAWRGDRVNSPLHF. CDR3 nucleotides: TGTGCCTGGAGAGGGGACAGGGTAAATTCACCCCTCCACTTT.

The V call is TRBV5-6, the J call TRBJ2-1, with TRBD1 as a possible D gene (5 bases). V lost 1 base and J lost 2, with 16 bases in between. CDR3 length: 17 residues. Per the germline V gene, CDR1 is SGHDT and CDR2 is YYEEEE. The CDR3 here is CASSLLRSGFAYNEQFF. The DNA for the CDR3 is TGTGCCAGCAGCTTGCTCCGGTCAGGGTTTGCCTACAATGAGCAGTTCTTC.

This clone was seen once. This chain uses TRBV6-5 with TRBJ2-1; D gene uncertain. The germline V gene has CDR1 MNHEY and CDR2 SVGAGI. This CDR3 region has 11 residues. The V and J ends lost 7 bases and 4 bases respectively, with 5 bases between them. CDR3 region: CASTGYNEQFF. CDR3 coding DNA: TGTGCCAGCACAGGATACAATGAGCAGTTCTTC.

This clone is a singleton in its sample. The chain couples TRBV5-1 to TRBJ2-3; D perhaps matches TRBD2 (5 bases). The V gene's germline CDR1 is SGHRS and CDR2 YFSETQ. V was cut by 0 bases and J by 0 bases, with 8 bases left in between. The CDR3 consists of 15 residues. CDR3 in DNA: TGCGCCAGCAGCTTGGTAAGCGGTAGCACAGATACGCAGTATTTT. Amino acids: CASSLVSGSTDTQYF.